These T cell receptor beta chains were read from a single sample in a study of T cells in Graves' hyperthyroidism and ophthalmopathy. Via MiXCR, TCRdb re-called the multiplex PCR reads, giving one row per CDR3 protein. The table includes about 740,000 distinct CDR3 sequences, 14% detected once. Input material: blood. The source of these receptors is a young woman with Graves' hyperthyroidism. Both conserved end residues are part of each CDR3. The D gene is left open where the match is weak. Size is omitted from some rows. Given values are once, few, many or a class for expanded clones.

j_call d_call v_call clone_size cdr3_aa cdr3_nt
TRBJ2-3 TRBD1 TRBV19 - CASKRTGQGTDTQYF TGTGCCAGCAAAAGGACAGGGCAAGGCACAGATACGCAGTATTTT
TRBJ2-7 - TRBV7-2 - CASSLLLTSYEQYF TGTGCCAGCAGTCTCTTGCTGACCTCCTACGAGCAGTACTTC
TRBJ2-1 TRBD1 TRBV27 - CASSFPGGEQFF TGTGCCAGCTCTTTCCCAGGGGGCGAGCAGTTCTTC
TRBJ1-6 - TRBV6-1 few CASLRSWGESNSPLHF TGTGCCAGTCTAAGATCTTGGGGTGAATCGAATTCACCCCTCCACTTT
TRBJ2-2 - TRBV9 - CASSVAGGGGPNTGELFF TGTGCCAGCAGCGTAGCTGGGGGAGGCGGACCGAACACCGGGGAGCTGTTTTTT
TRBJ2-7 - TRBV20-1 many CSASSAGRGYEQYF TGCAGTGCTAGTTCCGCTGGCAGGGGCTACGAGCAGTACTTC
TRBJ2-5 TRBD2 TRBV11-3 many CASSHRTSDETQYF TGTGCCAGCAGCCACAGGACTAGCGACGAGACCCAGTACTTC
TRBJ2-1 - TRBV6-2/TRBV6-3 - CASNWGLALHYNEQFF TGTGCCAGCAATTGGGGCTTGGCGTTACACTACAATGAGCAGTTCTTC
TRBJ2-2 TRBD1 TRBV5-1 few CASSPGQAPTGELFF TGCGCCAGCAGCCCCGGACAGGCTCCCACCGGGGAGCTGTTTTTT
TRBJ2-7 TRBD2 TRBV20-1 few CSARDILAGGYEQYF TGCAGTGCTAGAGATATACTAGCGGGAGGGTACGAGCAGTACTTC
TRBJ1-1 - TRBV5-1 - CASSGSWVSEAFF TGCGCCAGCAGCGGGAGTTGGGTCTCTGAAGCTTTCTTT
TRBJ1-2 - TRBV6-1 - CASSEETVYGYTF TGTGCCAGCAGTGAAGAGACGGTCTATGGCTACACCTTC
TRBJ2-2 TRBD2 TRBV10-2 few CASRLAGGVGELFF TGCGCCAGCAGACTAGCGGGAGGGGTCGGGGAGCTGTTTTTT
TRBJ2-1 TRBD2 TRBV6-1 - CASSGGTSGSNEQFF TGTGCCAGCAGTGGCGGGACTAGCGGGAGCAATGAGCAGTTCTTC
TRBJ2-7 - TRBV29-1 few CSASGGTGSYEQYF TGCAGCGCCTCGGGAGGGACAGGGAGCTACGAGCAGTACTTC
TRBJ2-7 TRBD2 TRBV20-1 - CSAGTSGRAWGYEQYF TGCAGTGCTGGGACTAGCGGGAGGGCTTGGGGCTACGAGCAGTACTTC
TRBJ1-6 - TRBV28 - CASTGIWNSPLHF TGTGCCAGCACCGGAATTTGGAATTCACCCCTCCACTTT
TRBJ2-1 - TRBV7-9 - CASTPRDGANEQFF TGTGCCAGCACACCCAGGGACGGGGCCAATGAGCAGTTCTTC
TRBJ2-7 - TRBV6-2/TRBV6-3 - CASREPGLQFEQYF TGTGCCAGCAGGGAACCGGGACTTCAGTTCGAGCAGTACTTC
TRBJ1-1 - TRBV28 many CASSLRPGENTEAFF TGTGCCAGCAGTTTAAGGCCAGGGGAGAACACTGAAGCTTTCTTT
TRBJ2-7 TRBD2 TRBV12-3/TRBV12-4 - CASSLGVSGNYEQYF TGTGCCAGCAGTTTAGGGGTTAGCGGGAATTACGAGCAGTACTTC
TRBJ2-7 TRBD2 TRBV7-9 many CASSPFPGGSYEQYF TGTGCCAGCAGCCCGTTTCCTGGCGGGAGCTACGAGCAGTACTTC
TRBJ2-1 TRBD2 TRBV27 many CASSTRLAGGLAEQFF TGTGCCAGCAGTACGAGACTAGCGGGAGGACTCGCTGAGCAGTTCTTC
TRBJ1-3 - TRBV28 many CASSFGLGIGNTIYF TGTGCCAGCAGTTTTGGCCTGGGGATCGGAAACACCATATATTTT
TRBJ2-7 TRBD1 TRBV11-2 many CASSSRGQGVGYEQYF TGTGCCAGCAGCTCTAGGGGACAGGGAGTAGGCTACGAGCAGTACTTC
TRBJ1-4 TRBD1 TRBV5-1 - CASSSRPQGAEEKLFF TGCGCCAGCAGCTCGAGGCCCCAGGGGGCTGAGGAAAAACTGTTTTTT
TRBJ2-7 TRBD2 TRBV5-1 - CASSVTSGPTYEQYF TGCGCCAGCAGCGTGACTAGCGGGCCGACCTACGAGCAGTACTTC
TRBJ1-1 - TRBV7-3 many CASSLTGPPSRAFF TGTGCCAGCAGCTTAACGGGACCCCCGTCTCGAGCTTTCTTT
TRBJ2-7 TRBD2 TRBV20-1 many CSARGGRRTYEQYF TGCAGTGCTAGGGGGGGGAGGCGCACCTACGAGCAGTACTTC
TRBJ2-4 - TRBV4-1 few CASSQGSTRGNIQYF TGCGCCAGCAGCCAAGGCTCAACTCGGGGAAACATTCAGTACTTC
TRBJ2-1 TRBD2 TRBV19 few CASSIDSSGEQFF TGTGCCAGTAGTATCGATTCTAGCGGGGAGCAGTTCTTC
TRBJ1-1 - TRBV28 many CASTSLNTEAFF TGTGCCAGCACTTCACTGAACACTGAAGCTTTCTTT
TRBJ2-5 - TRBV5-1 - CASSLDSSTTQYF TGCGCCAGCAGCTTGGACTCCTCAACAACCCAGTACTTC
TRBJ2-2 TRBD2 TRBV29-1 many CSVEAGTRNTGELFF TGCAGCGTTGAAGCCGGGACTAGAAACACCGGGGAGCTGTTTTTT
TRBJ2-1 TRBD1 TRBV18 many CASSPGAGGKDEQFF TGTGCCAGCTCACCCGGGGCAGGGGGCAAGGATGAGCAGTTCTTC
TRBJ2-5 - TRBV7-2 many CASSFLWGRGAQETQYF TGTGCCAGCAGCTTCTTGTGGGGGAGAGGGGCGCAAGAGACCCAGTACTTC
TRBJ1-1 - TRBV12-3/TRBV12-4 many CASSFSETFF TGTGCCAGCAGTTTTTCGGAGACTTTCTTT
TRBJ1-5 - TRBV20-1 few CSARVLDKVLSYNQPQHF TGCAGTGCTAGAGTCCTAGACAAGGTACTATCGTACAATCAGCCCCAGCATTTT
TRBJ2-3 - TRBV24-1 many CAPLRPRSDTQYF TGTGCCCCCCTCCGGCCCCGCTCAGATACGCAGTATTTT
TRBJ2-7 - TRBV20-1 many CSASPAGVDPYEQYF TGCAGTGCTAGCCCTGCTGGAGTAGACCCCTACGAGCAGTACTTC
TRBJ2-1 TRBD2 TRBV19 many CASSIVAGAYNEQFF TGTGCCAGTAGTATAGTAGCGGGGGCCTACAATGAGCAGTTCTTC
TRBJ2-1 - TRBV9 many CASIPPGSNEQFF TGTGCCAGCATCCCCCCGGGGTCCAATGAGCAGTTCTTC
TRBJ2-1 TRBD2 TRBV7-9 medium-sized CASSPRRLAGERNEQFF TGTGCCAGCAGCCCAAGACGTCTAGCGGGAGAGAGGAATGAGCAGTTCTTC
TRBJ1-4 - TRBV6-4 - CASRAAANEKLFF TGTGCCAGCAGAGCGGCTGCTAATGAAAAACTGTTTTTT
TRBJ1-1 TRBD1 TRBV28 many CASSLPQGAEAFF TGTGCCAGCAGTTTACCCCAGGGGGCTGAAGCTTTCTTT
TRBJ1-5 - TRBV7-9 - CASSSRGGDNQPQHF TGTGCCAGCAGCTCCAGGGGAGGTGATAATCAGCCCCAGCATTTT
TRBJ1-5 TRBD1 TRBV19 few CASSTGPHRGGGQPQHF TGTGCCAGTAGTACTGGCCCGCACAGGGGAGGCGGGCAGCCCCAGCATTTT
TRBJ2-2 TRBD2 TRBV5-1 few CARGTSGSGDTGELFF TGCGCCAGAGGGACTAGCGGGAGTGGGGACACCGGGGAGCTGTTTTTT
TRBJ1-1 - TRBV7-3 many CASSLVPMRENTEAFF TGTGCCAGCAGCTTAGTACCCATGAGGGAGAACACTGAAGCTTTCTTT
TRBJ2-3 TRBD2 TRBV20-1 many CSARGLAGADTQYF TGCAGTGCTAGAGGACTAGCGGGAGCAGATACGCAGTATTTT
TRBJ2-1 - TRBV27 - CASSFTPSSYNEQFF TGTGCCAGCAGTTTCACGCCTAGCTCCTACAATGAGCAGTTCTTC
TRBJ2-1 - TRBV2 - CASQGYNEQFF TGTGCCAGCCAGGGTTACAATGAGCAGTTCTTC
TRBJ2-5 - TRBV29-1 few CSVDGPAETQYF TGCAGCGTTGATGGACCGGCGGAGACCCAGTACTTC